This note documents a single TCR beta chain sequence. Antigen specificity is unknown. Indicated treatment: oral pan-JAK inhibitor, 5-10 mg twice daily. Reverse transcription of extracted RNA yielded cDNA, which provided the sequencing template. Profiling relied on immunoSEQ multiplex PCR, and the TCRdb table lists in-frame clones only, not all of them. The table includes some 210,000 clones, more than 55% detected once. CDR3 size: 15 residues. Germline V gives CDR1 SGHRS, CDR2 YFSETQ. V lost 5 bases and J 2 bases, leaving 17 bases between the germline ends. These data originate in a study of CD8+ T cells in alopecia areata. The overall study: It was oral tofacitinib, at 5 to 10 mg twice daily, that treated patients received. The authors scored treated patients' severity by affected scalp percentage. Findings and limits, study-wide: For lesional scalp, especially alopecia totalis/universalis, clonality was higher than in normal scalp. Scalp sequencing also captures normal skin's resident alphabeta T cells.

The sequencing used CD4+ T cells sorted from blood, collected at week 44, from a patient treated with tofacitinib. The V call is TRBV5-1, the J call TRBJ2-7, with a tentative D call TRBD2 (5 bases). The source of this sequence is a human donor with alopecia areata. CDR3 region: CASSPRVRPPYEQYF. CDR3 bases: TGCGCCAGCAGTCCGAGGGTCCGGCCCCCCTACGAGCAGTACTTC.